The 21 T cell receptor beta chains below all came from one sample that was sequenced in a study of technical replicates of blood from a few donors. TCRdb's copy holds only in-frame clones and misses some; the assay was immunoSEQ multiplex PCR. The sample consists of more than 80,000 clones, nearly 97% of them appearing once. The sample was T cells isolated from PBMCs. All receptors derive from a human donor in good health.

This chain links TRBV4-1 with TRBJ2-4; D is uncertain. CDR3 length equals 16 residues. Per germline, CDR1 MGHRA and CDR2 YSYEKL. Trimming stripped 1 base from V and 3 bases from J, with 13 bases between. The CDR3 is CASSQGVGSGKNIQYF. CDR3 bases: TGCGCCAGCAGCCAAGGAGTCGGGTCTGGCAAAAACATTCAGTACTTC.

The chain combines TRBV5-1 with TRBJ2-1; no clear D. CDR3 size: 17 residues. V lost 1 base, J lost 2 bases, and 16 bases lay in between. Looked up from germline, CDR1 is SGHRS and CDR2 is YFSETQ. The CDR3 protein is CASSLLSIPGTYNEQFF. CDR3 DNA: TGCGCCAGCAGCTTGTTATCTATTCCCGGTACCTACAATGAGCAGTTCTTC. Full variable domain (rest looked up from reference TRBV5-1 and TRBJ2-1): KAGVTQTPRYLIKTRGQQVTLSCSPISGHRSVSWYQQTPGQGLQFLFEYFSETQRNKGNFPGRFSGRQFSNSRSEMNVSTLELGDSALYLCASSLLSIPGTYNEQFFGPGTRLTVL.

The genes are TRBV6-5 and TRBJ1-5; weak D call: TRBD1 (5 bases). From germline, CDR1 is MNHEY and CDR2 SVGAGI. This CDR3 spans 13 amino acids. V lost 6 bases, J lost 7 bases, and 13 bases lay in between. In DNA, the CDR3 is TGTGCCAGCAGATCAGGGATTTGGCAGCCCCAGCATTTT. This gives the protein CASRSGIWQPQHF.

V usage is TRBV7-9 and J usage is TRBJ2-6; D may be TRBD1 (6 bases). CDR3 length equals 16 residues. Trimming shortened V by 5 bases and J by 3 bases, and 14 bases separated the two germline ends. Germline CDR1 and CDR2: SEHNR and FQNEAQ (reference sequence). The CDR3 protein is CASSKSPGDGANVLTF. The CDR3 bases are TGTGCCAGCAGCAAGAGCCCAGGGGATGGGGCCAACGTCCTGACTTTC. The complete variable domain, with remaining parts taken from reference TRBV7-9 and TRBJ2-6, reads DTGVSQNPRHKITKRGQNVTFRCDPISEHNRLYWYRQTLGQGPEFLTYFQNEAQLEKSRLLSDRFSAERPKGSFSTLEIQRTEQGDSAMYLCASSKSPGDGANVLTFGAGSRLTVL.

The chain joins TRBV14 to TRBJ2-7, with TRBD2 matching 10 bases. The germline CDR1 and CDR2 sequences are SGHDN and FVKESK. The CDR3 is made up of 15 amino acids. Losses at the gene ends were 0 bases for V and 4 bases for J; bases not matched to a gene: 3. CDR3 protein: CASSQEAGGPYEQYF. The CDR3 region has the DNA TGTGCCAGCAGCCAAGAAGCGGGAGGGCCATACGAGCAGTACTTC.

The gene calls are TRBV18 and TRBJ1-4; no definite D call. Germline V gene lookup returns CDR1 KGHSH and CDR2 LQKENI. Trimming stripped 6 bases from V and 0 bases from J, with 17 bases between. This CDR3 comprises 17 residues. DNA for the CDR3: TGTGCCAGCTCGTCCCGTGGCGGGGATGCAACTAATGAAAAACTGTTTTTT. Translation gives CASSSRGGDATNEKLFF.

Points on this clone: One end of the junction varies from germline; a read error may be responsible. V usage is TRBV10-1 and J usage is TRBJ1-1, with TRBD1 matching over 10 bases. The CDR3 spans 13 residues. Germline lookup yields CDR1 WNHNN and CDR2 SYGVQD (reference sequence). The CDR3 sequence is CASTEDRGTEAFF. The CDR3 DNA reads TGCGCCAGCACTGAGGACAGGGGGACTGAAGCTTTCTTT.

The V gene is TRBV10-2, the J gene TRBJ1-1, with 7 bases identical to TRBD1. The V segment lost 8 bases and the J segment 8 bases; nucleotides outside the gene matches: 5. The germline CDR1 and CDR2 sequences are WSHSY and SAAADI. The CDR3 has 11 amino acids. The CDR3, as DNA: TGCGCCAGCCTACAGGGGCGAGAAGCTTTCTTT. This sequence encodes CASLQGREAFF.

This rearrangement joins TRBV2 to TRBJ1-6; TRBD1 is a possible D gene (6 bases). The ends were cut back, 7 bases at V and 8 bases at J, with 18 bases in the middle. Germline CDR1 is SNHLY and CDR2 is FYNNEI. This CDR3 is 15 amino acids long. This CDR3 is CASTGGGTSDSPLHF. The CDR3 coding sequence is TGTGCCAGCACAGGCGGGGGGACATCGGATTCACCCCTCCACTTT.

V gene TRBV5-1 combines with J gene TRBJ2-5; a possible D gene is TRBD1 (5 bases). CDR1 and CDR2 from the germline V gene are SGHRS and YFSETQ. CDR3 length: 15 residues. V lost 0 bases to trimming and J lost 4 bases, with 13 bases between them. CDR3 loop: CASSLAQGGAETQYF. The CDR3 DNA sequence: TGCGCCAGCAGCTTGGCCCAGGGTGGTGCAGAGACCCAGTACTTC.

This sequence joins TRBV21-1 and TRBJ1-3; the D call in the table, TRBD1, was not verified against the DNA. TRBV21-1 is classified as a pseudogene. The CDR3 contains 17 residues. The DNA for the CDR3 is TGTGCCAGCAGCCCTCAGGGGGGACGTAACTCTGGAAACACCATATATTTT. It codes for CASSPQGGRNSGNTIYF.

The gene calls are TRBV10-1 and TRBJ2-5, with a tentative D call TRBD2 (6 bases). V lost 4 bases, J lost 3 bases, and 15 bases lay in between. CDR1 is WNHNN, CDR2 SYGVQD, per germline (reference sequence). CDR3 size: 15 residues. The CDR3 is CASSASRGGEETQYF. As DNA, the CDR3 is TGCGCCAGCAGTGCTTCTCGAGGCGGGGAAGAGACCCAGTACTTC.

The V and J genes are TRBV19 and TRBJ2-5; tentative D call: TRBD1 (6 bases). The germline V gene encodes CDR1 LNHDA and CDR2 SQIVND (reference sequence). The germline V and J ends were trimmed by 3 bases and 4 bases, with 21 bases remaining between them. The CDR3 is made up of 17 amino acids. The CDR3 region is CASSIGDNLRSIETQYF. CDR3 in DNA: TGTGCCAGTAGTATCGGGGACAACCTGAGGAGTATAGAGACCCAGTACTTC.

The gene calls are TRBV4-2 and TRBJ2-2, with TRBD2 matching over 11 bases. The CDR3 is 21 amino acids. V lost 4 bases, J lost 5 bases, and 21 bases stayed unmatched. CDR1 and CDR2 (germline): LGHNA, YNFKEQ. CDR3 in DNA: TGTGCCAGCAGCCCCCGATTCTTAAAATTAGCGGGAGGGCCACGTACCGGGGAGCTGTTTTTT. This translates into CASSPRFLKLAGGPRTGELFF.

The chain combines TRBV5-1 with TRBJ2-3; 11 bases line up with TRBD2. The CDR3 is 16 residues long. Germline CDR1 and CDR2: SGHRS and YFSETQ. Germline trimming cut 4 bases from V and 3 bases from J; bases unmatched to any gene: 7. The CDR3 DNA sequence: TGCGCCAGCAGCGATTCTAGCGGGGGGCCGACAGATACGCAGTATTTT. It codes for CASSDSSGGPTDTQYF.

J is TRBJ2-1 and V is TRBV19; tentatively, D is TRBD1 (6 bases). CDR1 LNHDA and CDR2 SQIVND come from the germline V gene (reference sequence). The CDR3 consists of 16 residues. V shed 4 bases and J shed 4 bases, with 17 bases lying between them. The CDR3 coding sequence is TGTGCCAGTAGTACCTCTCAGGGGCCCTCTTACAATGAGCAGTTCTTC. It codes for CASSTSQGPSYNEQFF.

The rearrangement links TRBV7-9 to TRBJ2-7, with TRBD2 identical over 9 bases. Trimming took 3 bases from V and 2 from J; bases not matched to a gene: 5. CDR1 and CDR2 from the germline V gene are SEHNR and FQNEAQ (reference sequence). This CDR3 has 15 amino acids. The CDR3 DNA follows: TGTGCCAGCAGCTTCGGGCGGGGGGGGACCTACGAGCAGTACTTC. Translation: CASSFGRGGTYEQYF.

V gene TRBV29-1 combines with J gene TRBJ2-7; 7 bases fit TRBD2. V shed 0 bases and J 5 bases; nucleotides not matched to a gene: 10. This CDR3 comprises 15 residues. The germline gives CDR1 SQVTM, CDR2 ANQGSEA. The CDR3 bases are TGCAGCGTTGAAGATAGTACTAGCGTTTGGAACGAGCAGTACTTC. It codes for CSVEDSTSVWNEQYF.

The rearrangement joins TRBV19 to TRBJ2-7, with 9 positions matching TRBD1. Germline CDR1 LNHDA, CDR2 SQIVND (reference sequence). The CDR3 is 15 amino acids. V was clipped by 5 bases and J by 5 bases; unmatched bases: 10. The CDR3 protein is CASSPRDRVLDEQYF. The CDR3 DNA reads TGTGCCAGTAGTCCCCGGGACAGGGTCCTTGACGAGCAGTACTTC.

The chain recombines TRBV7-8 with TRBJ2-7; perhaps TRBD1 as D (5 bases). Germline V gene sequence: CDR1 SGHVS, CDR2 FQNEAQ. The CDR3 is 14 residues long. Between the trimmed V and J ends, which lost 3 bases and 3 bases, there was a span of 12 bases. The CDR3 bases are TGTGCCAGCAGCTTTAGCAGCCAGGGCTACGAGCAGTACTTC. It is translated as CASSFSSQGYEQYF.

This CDR3 reads CATSITSGLLYEQYF. CDR3 nucleotide sequence: TGTGCCACCTCAATAACTAGCGGCCTCTTATACGAGCAGTACTTC. V gene TRBV27 combines with J gene TRBJ2-7; 8 bases agree with TRBD2. Germline CDR1 MNHEY, CDR2 SMNVEV (reference sequence). The CDR3 is made up of 15 amino acids. The ends lost 10 bases at V and 4 bases at J; junction bases unmatched: 15.